The clone carrying this T cell receptor beta chain was found once. The sample is drawn from a study of blood T cell repertoires in COVID-19. Study background: Samples representing acute and convalescent COVID-19 were sourced from the United States, Italy and Spain. The cDNA or gDNA used as material had been derived from T cells, B-cell-depleted T cells, or PBMCs.

The CDR3 runs to 15 residues. The ends lost 4 bases at V and 7 bases at J; junction bases unmatched: 7. Germline V gene lookup returns CDR1 MDHEN and CDR2 SYDVKM. Methods used by the authors: Amplification of reference gene primers provided the estimated nucleated cell counts. Using immunoSEQ multiplex PCR, the repertoire was profiled, and TCRdb retains in-frame clones only, with some absent. V, J and clone size are taken as reported in that table, and D and trimming were inferred from the DNA itself. The repertoire includes 350,000 to 450,000 clones, 70% to 90% of them detected once, and around 2.9% sits in the top ten.

The sequence was obtained from a human donor in a cohort sampled during active COVID-19. The chain combines TRBV28 with TRBJ1-4; TRBD1 aligns across 9 bases. Sequenced input: peripheral blood. This CDR3 is CASSYPGQGGEKLFF. The CDR3 DNA follows: TGTGCCAGCAGTTATCCGGGACAGGGCGGTGAAAAACTGTTTTTT.